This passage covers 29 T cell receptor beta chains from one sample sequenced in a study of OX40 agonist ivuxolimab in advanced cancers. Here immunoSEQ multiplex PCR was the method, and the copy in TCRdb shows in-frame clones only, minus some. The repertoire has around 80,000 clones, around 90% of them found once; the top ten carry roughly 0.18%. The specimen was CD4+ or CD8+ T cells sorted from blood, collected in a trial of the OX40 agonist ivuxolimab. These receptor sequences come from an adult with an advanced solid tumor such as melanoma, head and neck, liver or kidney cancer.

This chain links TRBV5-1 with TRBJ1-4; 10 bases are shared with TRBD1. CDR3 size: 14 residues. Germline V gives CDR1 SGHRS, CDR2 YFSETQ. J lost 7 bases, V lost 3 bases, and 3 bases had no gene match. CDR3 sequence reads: CASSSGTGVEKLFF. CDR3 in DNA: TGCGCCAGCAGCTCCGGGACAGGGGTTGAAAAACTGTTTTTT.

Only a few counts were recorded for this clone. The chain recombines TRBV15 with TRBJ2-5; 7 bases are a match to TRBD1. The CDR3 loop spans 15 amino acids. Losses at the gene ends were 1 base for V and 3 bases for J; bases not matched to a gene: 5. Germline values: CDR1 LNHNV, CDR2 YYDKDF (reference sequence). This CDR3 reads CATSRGGQIKETQYF. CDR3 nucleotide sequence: TGTGCCACCAGCAGAGGGGGACAGATTAAAGAGACCCAGTACTTC.

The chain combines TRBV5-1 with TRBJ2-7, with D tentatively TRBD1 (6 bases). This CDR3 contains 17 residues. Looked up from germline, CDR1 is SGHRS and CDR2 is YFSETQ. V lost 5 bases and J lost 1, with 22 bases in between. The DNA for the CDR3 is TGCGCCAGCAGATTTATAGGGAATCCAGGGGAATCCTACGAGCAGTACTTC. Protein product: CASRFIGNPGESYEQYF.

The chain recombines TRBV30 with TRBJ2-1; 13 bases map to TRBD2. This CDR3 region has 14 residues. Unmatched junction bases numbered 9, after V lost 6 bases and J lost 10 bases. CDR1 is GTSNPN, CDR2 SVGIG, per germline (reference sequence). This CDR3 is CACLTSGGANEQFF. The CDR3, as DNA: TGTGCCTGCCTCACTAGCGGGGGGGCCAACGAGCAGTTCTTC.

The CDR3 nucleotides read TGCAGCGTTGTGGGGGTCGGAGAGACCCAGTACTTC. This gives the protein CSVVGVGETQYF. V usage is TRBV29-1 and J usage is TRBJ2-5, with D possibly called TRBD1 or TRBD2 (5 bases each). The CDR3 extends over 12 amino acids. V shed 4 bases and J shed 4 bases, with 10 bases lying between them. Germline loops: CDR1 SQVTM, CDR2 ANQGSEA.

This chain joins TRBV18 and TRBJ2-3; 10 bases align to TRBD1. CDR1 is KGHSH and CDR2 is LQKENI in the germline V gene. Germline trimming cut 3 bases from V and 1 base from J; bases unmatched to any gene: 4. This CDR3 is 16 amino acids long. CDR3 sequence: CASSPTGGAGTDTQYF. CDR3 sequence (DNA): TGTGCCAGCTCACCGACAGGGGGCGCTGGCACAGATACGCAGTATTTT.

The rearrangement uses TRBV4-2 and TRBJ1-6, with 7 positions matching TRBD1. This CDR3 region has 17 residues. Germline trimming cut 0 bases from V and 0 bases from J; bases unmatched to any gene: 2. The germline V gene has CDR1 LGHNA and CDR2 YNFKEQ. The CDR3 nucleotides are TGTGCCAGCAGCCAAGATAGGGACAGCTCCTATAATTCACCCCTCCACTTT. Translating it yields CASSQDRDSSYNSPLHF.

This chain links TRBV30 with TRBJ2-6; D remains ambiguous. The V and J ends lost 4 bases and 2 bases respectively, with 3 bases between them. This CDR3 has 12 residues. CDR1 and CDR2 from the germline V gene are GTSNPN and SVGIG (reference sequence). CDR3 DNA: TGTGCCTGGATGCCTGGGGCCAACGTCCTGACTTTC. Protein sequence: CAWMPGANVLTF.

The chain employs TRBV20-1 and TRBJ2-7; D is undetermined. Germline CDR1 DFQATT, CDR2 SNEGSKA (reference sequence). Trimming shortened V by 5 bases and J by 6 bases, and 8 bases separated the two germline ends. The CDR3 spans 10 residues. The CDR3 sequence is CSAAGFEQYF. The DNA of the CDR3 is TGCAGTGCTGCCGGATTCGAGCAGTACTTC.

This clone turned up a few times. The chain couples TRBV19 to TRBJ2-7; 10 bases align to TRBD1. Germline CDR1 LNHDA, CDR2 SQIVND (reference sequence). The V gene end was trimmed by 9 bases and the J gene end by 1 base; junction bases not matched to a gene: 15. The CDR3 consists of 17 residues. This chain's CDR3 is CASTPGQGFGYSYEQYF. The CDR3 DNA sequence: TGTGCCAGCACCCCGGGACAGGGGTTTGGTTATTCCTACGAGCAGTACTTC.

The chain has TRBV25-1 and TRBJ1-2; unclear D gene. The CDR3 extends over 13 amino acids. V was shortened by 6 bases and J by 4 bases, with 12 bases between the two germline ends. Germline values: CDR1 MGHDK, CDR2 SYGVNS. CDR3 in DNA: TGTGCCAGCAGCGGACGGAGGAGCTATGGCTACACCTTC. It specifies CASSGRRSYGYTF.

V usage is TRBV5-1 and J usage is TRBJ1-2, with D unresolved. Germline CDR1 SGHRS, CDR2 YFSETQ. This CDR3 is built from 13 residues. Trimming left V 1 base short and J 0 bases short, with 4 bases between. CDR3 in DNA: TGCGCCAGCAGCTTGCAGACTAACTATGGCTACACCTTC. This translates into CASSLQTNYGYTF.

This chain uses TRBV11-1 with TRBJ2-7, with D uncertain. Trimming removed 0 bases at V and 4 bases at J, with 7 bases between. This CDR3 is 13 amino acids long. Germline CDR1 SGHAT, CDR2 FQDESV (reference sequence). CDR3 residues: CASSLAQRYEQYF. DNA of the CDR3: TGTGCCAGCAGCTTAGCGCAGAGGTACGAGCAGTACTTC.

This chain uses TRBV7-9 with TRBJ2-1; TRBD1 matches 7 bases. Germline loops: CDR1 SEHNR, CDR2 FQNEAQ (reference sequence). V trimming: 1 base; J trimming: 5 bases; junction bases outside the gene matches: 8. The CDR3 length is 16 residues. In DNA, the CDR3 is TGTGCCAGCAGCTTAGTTTTAGGACAGGTGAACAATGAGCAGTTCTTC. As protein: CASSLVLGQVNNEQFF. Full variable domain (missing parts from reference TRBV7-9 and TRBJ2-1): DTGVSQNPRHKITKRGQNVTFRCDPISEHNRLYWYRQTLGQGPEFLTYFQNEAQLEKSRLLSDRFSAERPKGSFSTLEIQRTEQGDSAMYLCASSLVLGQVNNEQFFGPGTRLTVL.

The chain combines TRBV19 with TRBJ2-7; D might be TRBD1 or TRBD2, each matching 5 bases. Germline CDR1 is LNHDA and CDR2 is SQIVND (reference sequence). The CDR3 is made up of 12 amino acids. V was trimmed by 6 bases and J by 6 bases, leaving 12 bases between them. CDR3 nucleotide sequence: TGTGCCAGTAGCTGGGGGAGTGGCGAGCAGTACTTC. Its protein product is CASSWGSGEQYF.

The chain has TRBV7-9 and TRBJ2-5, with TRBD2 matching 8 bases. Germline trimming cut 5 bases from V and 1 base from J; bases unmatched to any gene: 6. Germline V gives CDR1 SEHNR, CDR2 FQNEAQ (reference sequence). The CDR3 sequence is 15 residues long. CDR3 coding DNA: TGTGCCAGCAGCCTCGGGAGGGTGCCCCAAGAGACCCAGTACTTC. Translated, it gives CASSLGRVPQETQYF.

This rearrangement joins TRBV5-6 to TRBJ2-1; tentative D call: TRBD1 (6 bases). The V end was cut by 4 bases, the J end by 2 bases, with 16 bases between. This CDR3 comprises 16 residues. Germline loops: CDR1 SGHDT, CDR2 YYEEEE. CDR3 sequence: CASSPQGRRTYNEQFF. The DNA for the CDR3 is TGTGCCAGCAGCCCACAGGGTCGGCGCACCTACAATGAGCAGTTCTTC.

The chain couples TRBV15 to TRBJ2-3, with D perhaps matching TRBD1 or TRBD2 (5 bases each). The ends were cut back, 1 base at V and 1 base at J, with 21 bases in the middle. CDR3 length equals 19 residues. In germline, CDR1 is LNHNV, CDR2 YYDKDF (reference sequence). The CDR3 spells CATSRVWWGRGRGTDTQYF. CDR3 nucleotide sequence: TGTGCCACCAGCAGAGTTTGGTGGGGCCGAGGGCGGGGCACAGATACGCAGTATTTT.

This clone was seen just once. CDR3 sequence: CASSLGQGIGYGYTF. The CDR3 DNA reads TGCGCCAGCAGCCTAGGACAGGGGATAGGCTATGGCTACACCTTC. The chain recombines TRBV5-1 with TRBJ1-2, with TRBD1 identical over 9 bases. The length of the CDR3 is 15 residues. Trimming at V came to 4 bases and at J to 4 bases, leaving 8 bases not matched to a gene. Germline loops: CDR1 SGHRS, CDR2 YFSETQ.

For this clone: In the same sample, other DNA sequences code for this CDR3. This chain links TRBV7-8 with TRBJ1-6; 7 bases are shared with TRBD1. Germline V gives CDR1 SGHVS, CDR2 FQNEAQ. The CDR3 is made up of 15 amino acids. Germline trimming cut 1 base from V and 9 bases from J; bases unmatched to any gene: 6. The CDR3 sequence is CASSLGGAGGSPLHF. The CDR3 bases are TGTGCCAGCAGCTTAGGGGGGGCAGGGGGTTCACCCCTCCACTTT.

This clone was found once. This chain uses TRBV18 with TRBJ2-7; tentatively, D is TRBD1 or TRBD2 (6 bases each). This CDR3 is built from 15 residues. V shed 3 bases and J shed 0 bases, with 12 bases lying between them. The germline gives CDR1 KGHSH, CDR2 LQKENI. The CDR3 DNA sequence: TGTGCCAGCTCACCGTCGGGGGCCACCTCCTACGAGCAGTACTTC. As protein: CASSPSGATSYEQYF.

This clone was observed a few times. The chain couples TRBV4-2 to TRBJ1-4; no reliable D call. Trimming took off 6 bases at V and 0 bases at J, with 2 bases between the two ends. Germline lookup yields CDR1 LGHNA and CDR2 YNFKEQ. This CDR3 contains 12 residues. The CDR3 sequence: CASSATNEKLFF. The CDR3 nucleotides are TGTGCCAGCAGTGCAACTAATGAAAAACTGTTTTTT.

The CDR3 loop reads CASRRGLLNSPLHF. The CDR3 DNA is TGTGCCAGCAGACGGGGACTGCTGAATTCACCCCTCCACTTT. V and J are TRBV6-1 and TRBJ1-6; perhaps TRBD1 as D (5 bases). The V end was cut by 6 bases, the J end by 7 bases, with 13 bases between. Germline loops: CDR1 MNHNS, CDR2 SASEGT. The CDR3 is made up of 14 amino acids.

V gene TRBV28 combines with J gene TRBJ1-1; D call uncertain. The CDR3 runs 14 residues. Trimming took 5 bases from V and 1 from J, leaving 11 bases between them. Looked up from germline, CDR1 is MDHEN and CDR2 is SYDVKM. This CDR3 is CASSGAVQNTEAFF. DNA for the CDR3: TGTGCCAGCAGTGGCGCGGTACAGAACACTGAAGCTTTCTTT.

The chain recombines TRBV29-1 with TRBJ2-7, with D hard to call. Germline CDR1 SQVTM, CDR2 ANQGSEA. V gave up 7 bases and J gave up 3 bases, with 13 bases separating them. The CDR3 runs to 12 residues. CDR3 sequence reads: CSAQDSNYEQYF. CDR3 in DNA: TGCAGCGCCCAGGATTCAAACTACGAGCAGTACTTC.

CDR3 coding DNA: TGTGCCAGCAGTTACATGGGGGGCGCTTATGGAGCTTTCTTT. Its protein is CASSYMGGAYGAFF. The rearrangement links TRBV6-5 to TRBJ1-1, with D perhaps matching TRBD1 (6 bases). The CDR3 spans 14 residues. Germline CDR1 MNHEY, CDR2 SVGAGI. V was trimmed by 2 bases and J by 10 bases, leaving 17 bases between them.

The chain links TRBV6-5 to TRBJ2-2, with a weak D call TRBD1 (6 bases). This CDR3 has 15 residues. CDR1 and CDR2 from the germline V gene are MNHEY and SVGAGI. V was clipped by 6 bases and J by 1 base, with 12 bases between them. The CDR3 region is CASSQVTGNTGELFF. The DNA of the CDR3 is TGTGCCAGCAGCCAGGTGACAGGGAACACCGGGGAGCTGTTTTTT.

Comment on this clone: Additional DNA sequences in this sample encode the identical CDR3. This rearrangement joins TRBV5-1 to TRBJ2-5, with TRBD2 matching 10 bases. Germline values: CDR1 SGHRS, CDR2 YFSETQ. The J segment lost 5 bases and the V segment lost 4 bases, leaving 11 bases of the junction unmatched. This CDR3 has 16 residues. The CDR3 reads CASSQTISGGAETQYF. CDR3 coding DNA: TGCGCCAGCAGCCAAACTATCAGCGGGGGGGCGGAGACCCAGTACTTC.

The CDR3 loop reads CASSEALQGYEQYF. The CDR3 region has the DNA TGTGCCAGCAGTGAAGCACTACAGGGCTACGAGCAGTACTTC. This chain uses TRBV2 with TRBJ2-7; the D gene is possibly TRBD1 (6 bases). Germline V CDR1 and CDR2: SNHLY, FYNNEI. Trimming cost V 0 bases and J 3 bases, with 9 bases left between them. The CDR3 extends over 14 amino acids.